The clone carrying this TCR beta chain has just a few counts. CDR1 is DFQATT and CDR2 is SNEGSKA in the germline V gene (reference sequence). This CDR3 has 15 amino acids. The germline V and J ends were trimmed by 3 bases and 7 bases, with 21 bases remaining between them. TCRdb re-derived calls from the RT-PCR reads in MiXCR, one entry per CDR3 protein. The sample has about 680,000 distinct CDR3 sequences, 13% to 15% seen once; the top ten hold 3.6%. This receptor was taken from a female donor in good health, serving as a healthy control. The specimen sequenced was memory CD4+ T cells from blood. The chain recombines TRBV20-1 with TRBJ1-2, with D unclear. CDR3 sequence (DNA): TGCAGTGCTAGGGGCCGGGCCGCCCTAGTGGGTGGCTACACCTTC. This gives the protein CSARGRAALVGGYTF.